The clone carrying this T cell receptor (beta chain) was counted ten times or more. Authors' processing steps: Cell counts per sample came from amplifying reference gene primers. Assay: immunoSEQ multiplex PCR; the TCRdb copy retains only in-frame clones and omits some. V, J and clone size are those of that table, while D and trimming were read from the DNA. The profile shows around 190,000 clones, more than 65% of them singletons. This entry comes from a study of blood T cell repertoires in COVID-19. The germline CDR1 and CDR2 sequences are LNHDA and SQIVND (reference sequence). The CDR3 runs to 14 residues. V gave up 9 bases and J gave up 0 bases, with 14 bases separating them.

The source material was peripheral blood. The chain is built from TRBV19 and TRBJ1-1; D is undetermined. The source of this sequence is a human donor in a cohort sampled during active COVID-19. The CDR3 loop reads CASQFGGVNTEAFF. Written as DNA, the CDR3 is TGTGCCAGCCAATTCGGCGGGGTGAACACTGAAGCTTTCTTT.